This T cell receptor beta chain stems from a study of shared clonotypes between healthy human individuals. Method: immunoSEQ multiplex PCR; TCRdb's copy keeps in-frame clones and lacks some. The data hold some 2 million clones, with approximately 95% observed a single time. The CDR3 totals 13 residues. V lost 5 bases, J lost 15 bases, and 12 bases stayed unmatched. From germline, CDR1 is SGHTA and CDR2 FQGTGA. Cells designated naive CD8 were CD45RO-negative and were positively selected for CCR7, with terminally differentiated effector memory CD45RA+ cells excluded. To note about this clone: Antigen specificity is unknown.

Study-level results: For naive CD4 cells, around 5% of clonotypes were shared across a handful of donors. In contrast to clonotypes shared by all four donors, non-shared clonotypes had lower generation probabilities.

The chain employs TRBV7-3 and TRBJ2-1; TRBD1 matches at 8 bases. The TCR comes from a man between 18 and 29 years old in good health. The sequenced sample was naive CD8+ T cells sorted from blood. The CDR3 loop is CASSVDGGQEMFF. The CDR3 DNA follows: TGTGCCAGCAGCGTCGATGGGGGACAGGAGATGTTCTTC.